A single sample gave rise to the 5 T cell receptor beta chains below, sequenced in a study of blood T cell repertoires in COVID-19. The protocol was immunoSEQ multiplex PCR, while the TCRdb copy is restricted to in-frame clones and leaves out a portion. The table records over 130,000 clones, over 75% of them present only once. Sample: peripheral blood. These receptors were obtained from a middle-aged man with acute or convalescent COVID-19.

This sequence joins TRBV9 and TRBJ2-6; possibly TRBD2 for D (6 bases). The CDR3 contains 17 residues. CDR1 and CDR2 (germline): SGDLS, YYNGEE. Trimming cost V 5 bases and J 4 bases, with 19 bases left between them. The CDR3 nucleotides read TGTGCCAGCAGAGCTGGGACTTCATTATCAGGGGCCAACGTCCTGACTTTC. Amino acid sequence: CASRAGTSLSGANVLTF.

The rearrangement joins TRBV9 to TRBJ2-1; D not resolved. V gave up 0 bases and J gave up 0 bases, with 10 bases separating them. In germline, CDR1 is SGDLS, CDR2 YYNGEE. CDR3 size: 16 residues. CDR3 sequence: CASSVGAGSSYNEQFF. The CDR3 DNA sequence: TGTGCCAGCAGCGTAGGCGCAGGTAGCTCCTACAATGAGCAGTTCTTC.

This clone was counted between two and nine times. V usage is TRBV28 and J usage is TRBJ1-3, with a weak D call TRBD1 (6 bases). V lost 3 bases, J lost 4 bases, and 10 bases lay in between. CDR3 length equals 14 residues. Germline V gene data show CDR1 as MDHEN and CDR2 as SYDVKM. In DNA, the CDR3 is TGTGCCAGCAGTTTGGGACATGAAGGAAACACCATATATTTT. This gives the protein CASSLGHEGNTIYF.

The gene calls are TRBV27 and TRBJ1-2, with D possibly matching TRBD1 (5 bases). Germline CDR1 is MNHEY and CDR2 is SMNVEV (reference sequence). This CDR3 region has 13 residues. V dropped 4 bases and J dropped 5 bases, with 11 bases sitting between them. CDR3 sequence (DNA): TGTGCCAGCAGTTCCGGGGGGGTTTATGGCTACACCTTC. It encodes CASSSGGVYGYTF.

This clone was seen just once. The chain has TRBV7-9 and TRBJ2-3; D ambiguous. The germline CDR1 and CDR2 sequences are SEHNR and FQNEAQ (reference sequence). This CDR3 is 13 amino acids long. V lost 5 bases and J lost 1, with 7 bases in between. The CDR3 loop is CASSHPGTDTQYF. For the CDR3, the DNA is TGTGCCAGCAGCCACCCGGGCACAGATACGCAGTATTTT.